The clone carrying this TCR beta chain showed up many times. TCRdb analysed the PCR reads with MiXCR anew, one entry per CDR3 protein. The sample lists about 54,000 distinct CDR3 sequences, around 27% occurring once. The data are from a study of molecular identifiers for immune sequencing clone quantification. CDR1 is MDHEN, CDR2 SYDVKM, per germline. Trimming removed 6 bases from V and 0 bases from J, with 12 bases in between. The CDR3 is 14 amino acids. V gene TRBV28 combines with J gene TRBJ2-7; the D gene could be TRBD1 or TRBD2 (5 bases each). This TCR derives from a human donor in good health. Some libraries in this study had Jurkat cell RNA spiked in. Sequencing was carried out using naive CD8+ T cells from blood, with Jurkat cell RNA spiked in. As for subset: FACS-sorted CD8+CD4-CCR7+CD45RA+ naive T cells. The CDR3 protein is CASSGTGLSYEQYF. The CDR3 DNA sequence: TGTGCCAGCAGCGGGACGGGGCTCTCCTACGAGCAGTACTTC.